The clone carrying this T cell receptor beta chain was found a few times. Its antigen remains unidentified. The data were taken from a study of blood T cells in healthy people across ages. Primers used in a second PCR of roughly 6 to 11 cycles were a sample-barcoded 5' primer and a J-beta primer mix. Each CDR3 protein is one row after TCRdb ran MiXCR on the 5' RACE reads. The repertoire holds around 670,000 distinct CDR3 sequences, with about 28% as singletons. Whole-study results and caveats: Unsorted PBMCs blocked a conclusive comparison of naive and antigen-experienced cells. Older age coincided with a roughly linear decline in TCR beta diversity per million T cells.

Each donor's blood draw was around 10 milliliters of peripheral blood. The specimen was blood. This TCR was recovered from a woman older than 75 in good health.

The CDR3 sequence is CATSGRDSPNQPQHF. DNA for the CDR3: TGTGCCACCAGCGGCCGGGACAGTCCCAATCAGCCCCAGCATTTT. The genes are TRBV15 and TRBJ1-5; 7 bases line up with TRBD1. Unmatched junction bases numbered 7, after V lost 5 bases and J lost 3 bases. The CDR3 runs to 15 residues. Germline CDR1 reads LNHNV; CDR2 reads YYDKDF (reference sequence).